This T cell receptor (beta chain) was sequenced during a study of vaccination effects on CD4 cells after COVID-19. Between the trimmed V and J ends, which lost 2 bases and 0 bases, there was a span of 8 bases. Looked up from germline, CDR1 is SGHRS and CDR2 is YFSETQ. The CDR3 totals 14 residues. Remarks on this clone: What it binds is unknown.

The ViraFEST assay expanded antigen-specific CD4+ T cells with viral peptide pools before sequencing. CD4+ T cells were isolated after less than 13 days of culture. Vaccination of participants consisted of two doses of either the BNT162b2 or mRNA-1273 vaccine. Vaccinees lacked prior SARS-CoV-2 infection and tested negative for nucleocapsid antibodies. After two million PBMC were placed in each well, they were cultured with 10 IU/ml IL-2 and approximately 10 ug/ml peptides. A half-medium replacement with IL-2 medium was carried out on days 3 and 7. Findings and limits, study-wide: Late post-vaccination, clones induced by infection and those induced by vaccine underwent marked clonal contraction.

Sequenced by immunoSEQ multiplex PCR; TCRdb stores in-frame clones only, minus some. The sample carries roughly 43,000 clones, around three quarters recorded once. The sample was CD4+ T cells from PBMCs cultured with HCoV-OC43 spike peptides, taken after COVID-19 vaccination. Described subset: HCoV-OC43 spike overlapping peptide pool stimulation. The chain combines TRBV5-1 with TRBJ1-1, with D maybe TRBD1 (6 bases). The sequence was collected from a human donor who received a COVID-19 vaccine. The DNA for the CDR3 is TGCGCCAGCAGCTTACGACAGGTGAACACTGAAGCTTTCTTT. Encoded protein: CASSLRQVNTEAFF.